This T cell receptor (beta chain) came from a study of blood T cells in healthy people across ages (dated by TCRdb to about 2015). The study in broad terms: In model experiments, roughly one uniquely barcoded TCR beta cDNA molecule per two T cells was captured by template switching. Using deep sequencing normalized with unique cDNA molecular identifiers, the study measured how TCR beta repertoire diversity changes with age. Two additional independent replicas of 1 million unique cDNA reads from the same blood draw were analyzed for two donors (one aged 18 to 30 and one aged 80 or older). To avoid experimental bias, donors of different ages were distributed randomly across sequencing lanes. The donors were divided into four age groups: young (average roughly 17 years), middle-aged (around 37), aged (about 61) and long-lived (more than 75).

Libraries came from 5' RACE. The run used an Illumina HiSeq 2500. The second PCR ran for roughly 7 to 11 cycles and used a J-beta primer mix along with a sample-barcoded 5' primer. A unique molecular identifier was introduced onto each TCR beta cDNA molecule by a template-switch 5' adaptor carrying 12 random nucleotides. Each sample yielded at least 2.5 million CDR3-containing paired-end reads. The Mint cDNA synthesis kit, primed by a TRBC-specific oligonucleotide, was used to synthesize first-strand cDNA from all RNA. Following uracil-DNA glycosylase treatment, all cDNA underwent a first 18-cycle PCR with the universal primers M1SS and BC2_uni_R. The authors' analysis ran thus. Each sample was normalized by randomly selecting 1 million high-quality reads, each carrying a distinct molecular identifier. Reads with shared molecular identifiers were discarded instead of being binned into consensus sequences. MiTCR, set to a Q25 quality threshold and the strictest error-elimination algorithm, was used for CDR3 identification, clonotype clustering and error correction. A nonparametric unseen species model using Euler transformation provided a lower-bound estimate of total TCR beta diversity. The public reads were quality trimmed at Q25 with fastp and then assembled into clones with MiXCR by TCRdb, keeping productive beta chains. Every entry covers one CDR3 protein and lists the most common genes and DNA from its rows. The V and J calls here are based on TCRdb, not the publication. Recorded for this sample are about 1.4 million distinct CDR3 sequences; 55% to 75% of them occurred a single time. More than 6% of the sample is taken by the ten largest.

Summary of the overall study and its limitations: Observed TCR beta diversity correlated strongly with the percentage of naive T cells measured by flow cytometry. Observed TCR beta diversity per million T cells fell roughly linearly with age, and a significant reduction was already apparent by age roughly 40. Compared with the aged group, the long-lived group had more naive CD4+ T cells, fewer expanded clones and increased TCR diversity, suggesting age selection. Because profiling used bulk unsorted PBMCs, naive and antigen-experienced compartments could not be compared conclusively. Estimates of total diversity based on one million sequenced T cells were regarded as lower bounds and as underestimates. Because the CMV infection status of the donors was unknown, age-related changes in expanded clonotypes may potentially have been confounded.

Donors were 30 to 45 systemically healthy Caucasian individuals from Russia aged roughly 6 to 90 years. Each donor gave about 10 milliliters of peripheral blood, drawn into EDTA-treated Vacutainer tubes. Ficoll-Paque density-gradient centrifugation was used to isolate PBMCs, with at least 7 million per sample. Trizol reagent was used to extract total RNA from PBMCs, with at least 6 micrograms per sample. For every donor, flow cytometry on a PBMC aliquot measured the percentage of naive CD45RAhigh/CD27high T cells. Details on this clonotype: What this receptor recognizes is not known. No much larger clone is present one base from it, and per-base qualities are unavailable.

Sequences were obtained from blood. This TCR was recovered from a man aged 18 to 29 in good health.

CDR3 reads: CASSEGSGLVNEQFF. Read as DNA, the sequence is TGTGCCAGCAGTGAAGGCAGCGGACTAGTCAATGAGCAGTTCTTC. This receptor chain uses TRBV2 and TRBJ2-1, with 7 middle bases fitting TRBD2. Unmatched junction bases come to 6, with V trimmed by 1 base and J by 6 bases. CDR1 and CDR2, looked up from the germline V gene, are SNHLY and FYNNEI. The CDR3, cysteine through phenylalanine, is 15 amino acids long. Kept here is only the CDR3 DNA, which spans 45 bases and is read in frame from base 1. Beyond the CDR3, the reference TRBV2 and TRBJ2-1 genes provide the residues; the full variable domain reads: EPEVTQTPSHQVTQMGQEVILRCVPISNHLYFYWYRQILGQKVEFLVSFYNNEISEKSEIFDDQFSVERPDGSNFTLKIRSTKLEDSAMYFCASSEGSGLVNEQFFGPGTRLTVL.